Shown below are 7 T cell receptor beta chains from a single sample sequenced in a study of blood T cell repertoires in COVID-19. TCRdb's table, derived via immunoSEQ multiplex PCR, lists solely in-frame clones and lacks some. The table shows approximately 250,000 clones, with approximately 90% occurring only once. The sequencing sample was made of peripheral blood. These receptors originate from a man in his late teens or twenties with active or convalescent COVID-19.

The rearrangement joins TRBV5-1 to TRBJ2-5; 7 bases line up with TRBD2. This CDR3 comprises 15 residues. J lost 1 base, V lost 4 bases, and 7 bases had no gene match. In germline, CDR1 is SGHRS, CDR2 YFSETQ. The CDR3 spells CASSTQPGGQETQYF. CDR3 DNA sequence: TGCGCCAGCAGCACACAGCCGGGAGGCCAAGAGACCCAGTACTTC.

The chain employs TRBV7-6 and TRBJ2-7, with 7 bases matching TRBD1. The CDR3 is 13 residues long. V trimming: 5 bases; J trimming: 3 bases; junction bases outside the gene matches: 4. The germline gives CDR1 SGHVS, CDR2 FNYEAQ. CDR3 coding DNA: TGTGCCAGCAGCCCAGGACAGGTCTACGAGCAGTACTTC. Its translation: CASSPGQVYEQYF.

Only one count was recorded for this clone. V is TRBV7-2 and J is TRBJ2-5; 7 bases map to TRBD2. The germline gives CDR1 SGHTA, CDR2 FQGNSA. Losses at the gene ends were 1 base for V and 2 bases for J; bases not matched to a gene: 1. This CDR3 comprises 14 residues. The DNA for the CDR3 is TGTGCCAGCAGCTTAGGGGGGGGGCAAGAGACCCAGTACTTC. Protein product: CASSLGGGQETQYF.

V gene TRBV5-4 combines with J gene TRBJ2-7; 8 bases are a match to TRBD1. The CDR3 extends over 12 amino acids. The trim removed 6 bases at V and 6 bases at J, leaving 5 bases unmatched. In germline, CDR1 is SGHNT, CDR2 YYREEE (reference sequence). The CDR3 is CASNSGGSEQYF. The CDR3 DNA reads TGTGCCAGCAACTCAGGGGGCTCCGAGCAGTACTTC.

This sequence joins TRBV10-3 and TRBJ2-7, with 7 bases aligning to TRBD2. The V gene's germline CDR1 is ENHRY and CDR2 SYGVKD. V shed 7 bases and J 1 base; nucleotides not matched to a gene: 4. The CDR3 extends over 13 amino acids. The CDR3 sequence: CAIKGGASYEQYF. In nucleotides, the CDR3 is TGTGCCATCAAGGGAGGGGCGTCCTACGAGCAGTACTTC.

The chain uses TRBV19 and TRBJ2-7; D might be TRBD2 (6 bases). The CDR3 is made up of 14 amino acids. Germline V gene lookup returns CDR1 LNHDA and CDR2 SQIVND (reference sequence). V was pared by 3 bases and J by 4 bases, with 13 bases between. This CDR3 reads CASSMGLSGYEQYF. The CDR3 region has the DNA TGTGCCAGTAGTATGGGCCTTAGCGGATACGAGCAGTACTTC.

This chain connects TRBV29-1 to TRBJ2-1; TRBD2 might be the D (5 bases). Germline V gene sequence: CDR1 SQVTM, CDR2 ANQGSEA. CDR3 length: 14 residues. The V gene lost 7 bases and the J gene lost 0 bases, with 13 bases spanning the gap. CDR3 in amino acids: CSGSGPSSYNEQFF. The DNA of the CDR3 is TGCAGCGGCAGCGGACCTAGCTCCTACAATGAGCAGTTCTTC.